This T cell receptor beta chain was profiled in a study of blood T cells in healthy people across ages. Study-wide results and caveats: Roughly linear age-related decline in beta diversity appeared, significant by age approximately 40.

Unmatched junction bases numbered 7, after V lost 5 bases and J lost 5 bases. Germline CDR1 is DFQATT and CDR2 is SNEGSKA (reference sequence). The CDR3 totals 14 residues. A J-beta primer mix and a sample-barcoded 5' primer were used in a second PCR of roughly 6 to 11 cycles. TCRdb reprocessed the 5' RACE reads with MiXCR, giving one entry per CDR3 protein. The data show hundreds of thousands of distinct CDR3 sequences, about 46% seen once. Note on this clonotype: Its matching antigen is unknown.

The chain links TRBV20-1 to TRBJ1-5; 9 bases agree with TRBD1. This sequence was found in a man aged 80 or over in good health. Sequenced sample: blood. DNA of the CDR3: TGCAGTGCTGCAAAAACAGGGGGCGATCAGCCCCAGCATTTT. Translated: CSAAKTGGDQPQHF.